This T cell receptor beta chain was sequenced for a study of beta chain features in type 1 diabetes. Study results and caveats: Compared to healthy donors, patients appeared to have naive, central memory and Treg TCRB repertoires that were more alike. Significant though moderate, a shortening of TCRB CDR3s appeared in all four CD4+ subsets of Type 1 diabetes patients. Using cDNA template may skew counts toward highly expressing activated cells.

Note on this clone: Its antigen is unknown.

The entirety of the isolated RNA underwent reverse transcription, so expressed TCRB transcripts were sequenced. Assay used: immunoSEQ multiplex PCR; TCRdb lists only in-frame clones, some missing. The profile shows approximately 300,000 clones, approximately 11% of them singletons. The CDR3 spans 15 residues. Looked up from germline, CDR1 is MGHDK and CDR2 is SYGVNS. V shed 6 bases and J 1 base; nucleotides not matched to a gene: 1. The sequenced sample was naive CD4+ T cells from blood. This chain links TRBV25-1 with TRBJ2-2; 11 bases line up with TRBD2. This sequence originates from a woman in her 30s in good health. The CDR3 nucleotides read TGTGCCAGCAGGGGGACTAGCGGGAACACCGGGGAGCTGTTTTTT. This sequence encodes CASRGTSGNTGELFF. Based on the CDR3 plus reference TRBV25-1 and TRBJ2-2, the full variable domain is EADIYQTPRYLVIGTGKKITLECSQTMGHDKMYWYQQDPGMELHLIHYSYGVNSTEKGDLSSESTVSRIRTEHFPLTLESARPSHTSQYLCASRGTSGNTGELFFGEGSRLTVL.